The 19 T cell receptor beta chains below come from one sample, sequenced in a study of identical twins. One entry per CDR3 protein, called by TCRdb with MiXCR from the 5' RACE reads. The data hold more than 1.5 million distinct CDR3 sequences, with less than 35% observed a single time. Source material: cord blood. These receptors were taken from a newborn girl in good health.

The V and J genes are TRBV4-1 and TRBJ1-1, with D uncertain. V lost 3 bases to trimming and J lost 7 bases, with 12 bases between them. The CDR3 has 13 amino acids. Germline V lookup: CDR1 MGHRA, CDR2 YSYEKL. In DNA form, the CDR3 reads TGCGCCAGCAGCCACCCTATGGGCGGTGAAGCTTTCTTT. This encodes CASSHPMGGEAFF.

The chain has TRBV5-1 and TRBJ2-3; perhaps TRBD2 as D (6 bases). The V gene lost 2 bases and the J gene lost 4 bases, with 17 bases spanning the gap. CDR1 and CDR2 (germline): SGHRS, YFSETQ. The length of the CDR3 is 16 residues. The CDR3 reads CASSLKGPGGADTQYF. The CDR3 DNA is TGCGCCAGCAGCTTAAAGGGGCCCGGAGGGGCAGATACGCAGTATTTT.

The sample holds a few counts of this clonotype. The V gene is TRBV9, the J gene TRBJ1-2; D is unclear. V lost 0 bases, J lost 0 bases, and 9 bases lay in between. The CDR3 totals 15 residues. The germline CDR1 and CDR2 sequences are SGDLS and YYNGEE. Here the CDR3 DNA reads TGTGCCAGCAGCGTAGCTATAGGACCTAACTATGGCTACACCTTC. This gives the protein CASSVAIGPNYGYTF.

This clonotype has a count of ten or more. The rearrangement uses TRBV2 and TRBJ2-3; D remains unclear. The CDR3 is made up of 12 amino acids. With 2 bases removed from V and 6 bases from J, the gap between germline ends came to 6 bases. Germline lookup yields CDR1 SNHLY and CDR2 FYNNEI. In DNA form, the CDR3 reads TGTGCCAGCAGTGAACCCCCCGATACGCAGTATTTT. Translating gives CASSEPPDTQYF.

V usage is TRBV28 and J usage is TRBJ2-2; 15 nucleotides match TRBD2. The J segment lost 4 bases and the V segment lost 7 bases, leaving 10 bases of the junction unmatched. Germline V CDR1 and CDR2: MDHEN, SYDVKM. The CDR3 sequence is 18 residues long. The CDR3 loop is CASKRTSGREWGTGELFF. The CDR3 DNA is TGTGCCAGCAAACGGACTAGCGGGAGGGAATGGGGCACCGGGGAGCTGTTTTTT.

This chain uses TRBV10-3 with TRBJ2-7; D is possibly TRBD1 (6 bases). This CDR3 contains 14 residues. V was shortened by 7 bases and J by 2 bases, with 15 bases between the two germline ends. CDR1 ENHRY and CDR2 SYGVKD come from the germline V gene. CDR3 sequence (DNA): TGTGCCATCACCTTTGGGGGCCCCACCTACGAGCAGTACTTC. Amino acid sequence: CAITFGGPTYEQYF.

A word on this clonotype: A read error may be the cause here, since a much bigger clone is one base away. The CDR3 region has the DNA TGCAGCGTTGCACAGCCCCCCTACAATGAGCAGTTCTTC. Translated: CSVAQPPYNEQFF. V gene TRBV29-1 combines with J gene TRBJ2-1; D call uncertain. The CDR3 consists of 13 residues. Germline assignment: CDR1 SQVTM and CDR2 ANQGSEA. Trimming stripped 4 bases from V and 2 bases from J, with 9 bases between.

A note on this clonotype: The germline gene is not matched at one end of the junction; a read error may be the cause. This chain connects TRBV28 to TRBJ2-3; 7 bases fit TRBD2. The CDR3 loop spans 15 amino acids. Germline assignment: CDR1 MDHEN and CDR2 SYDVKM. The CDR3 coding sequence is TGTGCCACCGCCGGGGAGGGCGACAGCACAGATACGCGGTATTTT. Its protein product is CATAGEGDSTDTRYF.

This clonotype showed up just a few times. CDR3 residues: CASSLARGRTNEKLFF. The CDR3 nucleotides are TGTGCCAGCAGCTTGGCTCGGGGGCGGACTAATGAAAAACTGTTTTTT. The rearrangement joins TRBV5-8 to TRBJ1-4; TRBD1 might be the D (6 bases). Trimming took 0 bases from V and 2 from J, leaving 11 bases between them. Germline V gene lookup returns CDR1 SGHTS and CDR2 YDEGEE. There are 16 residues in the CDR3.

This clonotype was observed a few times. This chain links TRBV18 with TRBJ2-3; 7 positions match TRBD2. Losses at the gene ends were 0 bases for V and 2 bases for J; bases not matched to a gene: 8. This CDR3 has 17 residues. Germline V gene data show CDR1 as KGHSH and CDR2 as LQKENI. CDR3 amino acids: CASSPPTGGRPTDTQYF. For the CDR3, the DNA is TGTGCCAGCTCACCACCGACTGGCGGGAGACCCACAGATACGCAGTATTTT.

The CDR3 spells CASSELINTEAFF. The CDR3 DNA reads as TGTGCCAGCAGTGAATTGATTAACACTGAAGCTTTCTTT. This chain connects TRBV25-1 to TRBJ1-1; D unresolved. This CDR3 contains 13 residues. Germline V gene lookup returns CDR1 MGHDK and CDR2 SYGVNS. V lost 1 base, J lost 2 bases, and 5 bases lay in between.

V and J are TRBV28 and TRBJ1-2; perhaps TRBD1 as D (5 bases). V shed 6 bases and J shed 1 base, with 21 bases lying between them. The CDR3 totals 17 residues. Germline V gene data show CDR1 as MDHEN and CDR2 as SYDVKM. In DNA, the CDR3 is TGTGCCAGCAGCCCCTCACTAGGGGACCTTTATAACTATGGCTACACCTTC. It is translated as CASSPSLGDLYNYGYTF.

The genes are TRBV7-2 and TRBJ2-4; D not resolved. V dropped 2 bases and J dropped 6 bases, with 17 bases sitting between them. The CDR3 is made up of 16 amino acids. Germline CDR1 is SGHTA and CDR2 is FQGNSA. CDR3: CASSLSATVSGNIQYF. CDR3 sequence (DNA): TGTGCCAGCAGCTTATCCGCGACGGTTTCCGGAAACATTCAGTACTTC.

V gene TRBV19 combines with J gene TRBJ2-1; 10 bases are a match to TRBD2. With V trimmed by 9 bases and J by 10 bases, 12 bases remained unmatched. The CDR3 runs to 14 residues. Germline lookup yields CDR1 LNHDA and CDR2 SQIVND (reference sequence). In nucleotides, the CDR3 is TGTGCCAGCAAGCGGGGGGGCCAGATCAGCGAGCAGTTCTTC. This sequence encodes CASKRGGQISEQFF. Supplemented by reference TRBV19 and TRBJ2-1, the full variable domain reads DGGITQSPKYLFRKEGQNVTLSCEQNLNHDAMYWYRQDPGQGLRLIYYSQIVNDFQKGDIAEGYSVSREKKESFPLTVTSAQKNPTAFYLCASKRGGQISEQFFGPGTRLTVL.

This clonotype turned up a few times. The chain combines TRBV28 with TRBJ1-4; D is possibly TRBD1 (6 bases). Germline-derived CDR1 and CDR2 are MDHEN and SYDVKM. The CDR3 is 14 amino acids. Trimming removed 8 bases at V and 3 bases at J, with 13 bases between. This CDR3 reads CASGWGLANEKLFF. As DNA, the CDR3 is TGTGCCAGCGGATGGGGGCTAGCTAATGAAAAACTGTTTTTT. The variable domain in full, with the rest retrieved from reference TRBV28 and TRBJ1-4, is DVKVTQSSRYLVKRTGEKVFLECVQDMDHENMFWYRQDPGLGLRLIYFSYDVKMKEKGDIPEGYSVSREKKERFSLILESASTNQTSMYLCASGWGLANEKLFFGSGTQLSVL.

CDR3 bases: TGCAGTGCTAGTTCGGGGAGTAGTATAGAGACCCAGTACTTC. It is translated as CSASSGSSIETQYF. J is TRBJ2-7 and V is TRBV20-1, with D perhaps matching TRBD2 (5 bases). Matching the DNA end better, TRBJ2-5 makes the J call doubtful. CDR1 and CDR2 from the germline V gene are DFQATT and SNEGSKA (reference sequence). The CDR3 spans 14 residues.

A few counts support this clonotype. The V and J genes are TRBV12-3 or TRBV12-4 and TRBJ2-1; D gene ambiguous. The CDR3 contains 16 residues. V was cut by 2 bases and J by 0 bases, with 11 bases left in between. CDR3 residues: CASSLSPTPSYNEQFF. The CDR3 DNA is TGTGCCAGCAGTTTATCTCCAACTCCCTCCTACAATGAGCAGTTCTTC.

This clonotype was picked up a small number of times. The chain joins TRBV4-2 to TRBJ1-1, with D perhaps TRBD1 (5 bases). The CDR3 spans 16 residues. V was pared by 0 bases and J by 0 bases, with 11 bases between. In germline, CDR1 is LGHNA, CDR2 YNFKEQ. DNA for the CDR3: TGTGCCAGCAGCCAAGAGGTTTGGGGCTTGAACACTGAAGCTTTCTTT. It is translated as CASSQEVWGLNTEAFF.

Only a few counts were recorded for this clonotype. The chain carries TRBV29-1 and TRBJ2-1; D is possibly TRBD2 (5 bases). CDR3 length equals 14 residues. V dropped 7 bases and J dropped 0 bases, with 13 bases sitting between them. Germline V gene sequence: CDR1 SQVTM, CDR2 ANQGSEA. CDR3 loop: CSASSPSSYNEQFF. The CDR3 DNA reads TGCAGCGCTAGCAGTCCGAGCTCCTACAATGAGCAGTTCTTC.